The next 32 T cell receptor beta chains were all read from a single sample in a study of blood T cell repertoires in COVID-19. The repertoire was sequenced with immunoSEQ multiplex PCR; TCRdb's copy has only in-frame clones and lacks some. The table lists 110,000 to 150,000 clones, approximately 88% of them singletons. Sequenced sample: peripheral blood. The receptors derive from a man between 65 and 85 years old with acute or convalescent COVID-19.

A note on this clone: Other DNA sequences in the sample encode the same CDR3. CDR3 protein: CASSSTGGNQPQHF. CDR3 coding DNA: TGTGCCAGTAGTTCAACAGGGGGCAATCAGCCCCAGCATTTT. V and J are TRBV19 and TRBJ1-5, with TRBD1 matching 7 bases. Germline CDR1 is LNHDA and CDR2 is SQIVND (reference sequence). The CDR3 has 14 amino acids. J lost 2 bases, V lost 5 bases, and 3 bases had no gene match.

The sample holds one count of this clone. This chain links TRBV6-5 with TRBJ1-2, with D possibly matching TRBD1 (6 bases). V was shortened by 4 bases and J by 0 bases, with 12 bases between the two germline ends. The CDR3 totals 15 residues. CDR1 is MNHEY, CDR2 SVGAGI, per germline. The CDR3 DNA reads TGTGCCAGCAGTTCCCGGACAGTAGCTAACTATGGCTACACCTTC. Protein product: CASSSRTVANYGYTF.

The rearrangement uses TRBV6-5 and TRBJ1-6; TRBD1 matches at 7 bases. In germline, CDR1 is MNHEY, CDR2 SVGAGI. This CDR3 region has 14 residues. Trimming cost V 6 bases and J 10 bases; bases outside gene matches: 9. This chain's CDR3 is CASSRTGQGSPLHF. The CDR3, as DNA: TGTGCCAGCAGCCGGACAGGTCAGGGCTCACCCCTCCACTTT.

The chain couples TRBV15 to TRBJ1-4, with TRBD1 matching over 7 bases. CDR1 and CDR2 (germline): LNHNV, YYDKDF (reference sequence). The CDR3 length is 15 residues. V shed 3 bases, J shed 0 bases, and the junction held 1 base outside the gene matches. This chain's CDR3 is CATSRGQTTNEKLFF. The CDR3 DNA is TGTGCCACCAGCAGGGGACAGACAACTAATGAAAAACTGTTTTTT.

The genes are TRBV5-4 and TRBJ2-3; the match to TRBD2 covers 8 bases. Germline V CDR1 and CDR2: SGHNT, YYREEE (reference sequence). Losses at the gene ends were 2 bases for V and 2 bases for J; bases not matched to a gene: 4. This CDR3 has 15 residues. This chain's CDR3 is CASSFREGDTDTQYF. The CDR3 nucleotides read TGTGCCAGCAGCTTCCGGGAGGGAGACACAGATACGCAGTATTTT.

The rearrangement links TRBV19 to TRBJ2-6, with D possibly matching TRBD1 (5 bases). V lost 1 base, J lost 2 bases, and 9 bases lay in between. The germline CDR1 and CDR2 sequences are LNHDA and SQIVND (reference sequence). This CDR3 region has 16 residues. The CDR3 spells CASSIGRVAGANVLTF. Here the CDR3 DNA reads TGTGCCAGTAGTATAGGCAGGGTTGCTGGGGCCAACGTCCTGACTTTC.

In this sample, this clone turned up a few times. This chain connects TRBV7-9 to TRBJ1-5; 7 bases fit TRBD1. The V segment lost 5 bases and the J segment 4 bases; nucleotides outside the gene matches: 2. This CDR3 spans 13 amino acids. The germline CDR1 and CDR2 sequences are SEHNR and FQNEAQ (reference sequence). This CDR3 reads CASSQGGNQPQHF. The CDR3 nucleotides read TGTGCCAGCAGCCAGGGGGGTAATCAGCCCCAGCATTTT.

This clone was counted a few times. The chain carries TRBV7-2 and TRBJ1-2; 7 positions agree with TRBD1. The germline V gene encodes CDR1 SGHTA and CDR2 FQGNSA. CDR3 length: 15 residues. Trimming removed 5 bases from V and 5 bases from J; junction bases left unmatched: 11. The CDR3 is CASSPRGTPRYGYTF. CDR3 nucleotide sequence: TGTGCCAGCAGCCCCAGGGGGACCCCGAGGTATGGCTACACCTTC.

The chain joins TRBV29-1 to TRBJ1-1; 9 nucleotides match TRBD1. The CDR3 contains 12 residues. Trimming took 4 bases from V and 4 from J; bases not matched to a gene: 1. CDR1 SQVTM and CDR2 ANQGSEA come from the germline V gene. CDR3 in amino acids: CSVAQGATEAFF. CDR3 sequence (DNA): TGCAGCGTTGCACAGGGGGCCACTGAAGCTTTCTTT.

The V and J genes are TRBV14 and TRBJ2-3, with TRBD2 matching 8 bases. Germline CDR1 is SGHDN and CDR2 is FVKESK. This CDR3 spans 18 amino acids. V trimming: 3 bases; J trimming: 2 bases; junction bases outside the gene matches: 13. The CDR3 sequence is CASSQRFGGGPPTDTQYF. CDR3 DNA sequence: TGTGCCAGCAGCCAGCGGTTCGGGGGGGGACCCCCCACAGATACGCAGTATTTT.

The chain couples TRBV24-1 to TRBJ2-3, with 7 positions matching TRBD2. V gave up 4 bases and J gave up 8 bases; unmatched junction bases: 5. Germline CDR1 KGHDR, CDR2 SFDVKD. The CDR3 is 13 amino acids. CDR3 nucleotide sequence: TGTGCCACCAGTGACCCCCCGGGGGGTACGCAGTATTTT. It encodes CATSDPPGGTQYF.

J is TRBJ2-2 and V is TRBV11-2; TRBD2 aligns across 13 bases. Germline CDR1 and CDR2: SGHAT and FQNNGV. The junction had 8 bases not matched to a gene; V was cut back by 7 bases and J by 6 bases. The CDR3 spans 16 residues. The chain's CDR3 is CASTPLAGGPSGELFF. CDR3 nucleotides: TGTGCCAGCACCCCACTAGCGGGAGGGCCCTCCGGGGAGCTGTTTTTT. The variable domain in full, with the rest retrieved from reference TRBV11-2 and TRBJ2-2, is EAGVAQSPRYKIIEKRQSVAFWCNPISGHATLYWYQQILGQGPKLLIQFQNNGVVDDSQLPKDRFSAERLKGVDSTLKIQPAKLEDSAVYLCASTPLAGGPSGELFFGEGSRLTVL.

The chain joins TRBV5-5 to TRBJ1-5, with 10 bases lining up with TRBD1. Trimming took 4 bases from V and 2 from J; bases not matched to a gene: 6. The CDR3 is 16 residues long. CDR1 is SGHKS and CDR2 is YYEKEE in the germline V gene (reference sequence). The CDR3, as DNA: TGTGCCAGCAGCGGGGGACAGGGGATGGGCAATCAGCCCCAGCATTTT. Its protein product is CASSGGQGMGNQPQHF. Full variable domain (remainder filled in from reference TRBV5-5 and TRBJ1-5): DAGVTQSPTHLIKTRGQQVTLRCSPISGHKSVSWYQQVLGQGPQFIFQYYEKEERGRGNFPDRFSARQFPNYSSELNVNALLLGDSALYLCASSGGQGMGNQPQHFGDGTRLSIL.

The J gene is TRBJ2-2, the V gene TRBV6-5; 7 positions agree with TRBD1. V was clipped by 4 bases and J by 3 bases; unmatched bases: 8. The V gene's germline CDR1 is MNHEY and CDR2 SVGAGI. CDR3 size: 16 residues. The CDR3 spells CASSFQTGWDTGELFF. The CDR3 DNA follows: TGTGCCAGCAGTTTCCAGACAGGGTGGGACACCGGGGAGCTGTTTTTT.

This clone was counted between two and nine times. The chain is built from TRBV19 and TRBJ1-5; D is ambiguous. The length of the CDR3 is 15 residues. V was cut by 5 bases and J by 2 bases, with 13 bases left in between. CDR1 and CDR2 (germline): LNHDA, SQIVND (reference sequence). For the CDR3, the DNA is TGTGCCAGTAGTGTACAGATAATAGGCAATCAGCCCCAGCATTTT. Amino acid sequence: CASSVQIIGNQPQHF.

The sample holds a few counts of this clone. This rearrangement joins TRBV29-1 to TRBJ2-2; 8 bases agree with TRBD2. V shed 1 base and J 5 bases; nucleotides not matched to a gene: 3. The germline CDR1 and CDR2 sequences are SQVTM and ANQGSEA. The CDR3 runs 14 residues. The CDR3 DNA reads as TGCAGCGTTGAAGCATTAGCGGGGACCGGGGAGCTGTTTTTT. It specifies CSVEALAGTGELFF.

CDR3 nucleotide sequence: TGCAGCGTTGAAACACAGGGTTCCTCTGGAAACACCATATATTTT. Translating gives CSVETQGSSGNTIYF. The chain links TRBV29-1 to TRBJ1-3; maybe TRBD1 (6 bases). Trimming removed 2 bases at V and 0 bases at J, with 11 bases between. Germline V gene data show CDR1 as SQVTM and CDR2 as ANQGSEA. This CDR3 region has 15 residues.

As DNA, the CDR3 is TGCGCAGGACGGGGGACAGGGGAAGAAAAACTGTTTTTT. Translated: CAGRGTGEEKLFF. The chain has TRBV29-1 and TRBJ1-4; 10 bases are shared with TRBD1. The CDR3 is 13 amino acids. CDR1 is SQVTM and CDR2 is ANQGSEA in the germline V gene.

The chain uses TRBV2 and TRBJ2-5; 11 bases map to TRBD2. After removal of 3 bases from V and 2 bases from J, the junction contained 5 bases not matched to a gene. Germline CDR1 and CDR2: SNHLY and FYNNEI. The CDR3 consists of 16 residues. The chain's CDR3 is CASSDFLAGGQETQYF. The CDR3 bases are TGTGCCAGCAGTGATTTCCTAGCGGGGGGACAAGAGACCCAGTACTTC.

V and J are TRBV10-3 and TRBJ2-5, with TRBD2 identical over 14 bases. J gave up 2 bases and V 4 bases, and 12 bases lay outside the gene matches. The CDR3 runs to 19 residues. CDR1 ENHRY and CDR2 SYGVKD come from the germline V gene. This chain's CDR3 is CAISAGLGTSGGLQETQYF. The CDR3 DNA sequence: TGTGCCATCAGTGCGGGTTTAGGGACTAGCGGGGGATTACAAGAGACCCAGTACTTC.

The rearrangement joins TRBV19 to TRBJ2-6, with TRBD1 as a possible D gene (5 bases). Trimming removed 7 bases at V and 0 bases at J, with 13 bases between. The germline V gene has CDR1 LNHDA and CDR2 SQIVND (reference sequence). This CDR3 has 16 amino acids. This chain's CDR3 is CASKIDSFSGANVLTF. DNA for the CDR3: TGTGCCAGTAAGATCGACAGTTTCTCTGGGGCCAACGTCCTGACTTTC.

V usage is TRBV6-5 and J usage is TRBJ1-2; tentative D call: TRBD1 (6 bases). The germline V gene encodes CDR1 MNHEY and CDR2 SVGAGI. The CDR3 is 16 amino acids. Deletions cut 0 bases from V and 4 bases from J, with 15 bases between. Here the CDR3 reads CASSYSRQVGSYGYTF. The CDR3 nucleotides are TGTGCCAGCAGTTACTCCAGACAGGTTGGGAGCTATGGCTACACCTTC.

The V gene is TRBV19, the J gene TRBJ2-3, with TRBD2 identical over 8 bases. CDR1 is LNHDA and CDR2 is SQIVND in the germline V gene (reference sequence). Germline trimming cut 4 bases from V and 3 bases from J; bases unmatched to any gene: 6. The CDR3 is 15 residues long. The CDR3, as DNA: TGTGCCAGTAGTAAGCGGGAGAGTGGTACAGATACGCAGTATTTT. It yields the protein CASSKRESGTDTQYF.

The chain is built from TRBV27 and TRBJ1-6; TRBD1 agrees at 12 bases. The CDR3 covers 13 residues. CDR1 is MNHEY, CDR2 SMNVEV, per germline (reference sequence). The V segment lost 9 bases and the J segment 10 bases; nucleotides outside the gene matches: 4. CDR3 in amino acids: CASRDRGQSPLHF. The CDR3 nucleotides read TGTGCCAGTAGGGACAGGGGGCAATCACCCCTCCACTTT.

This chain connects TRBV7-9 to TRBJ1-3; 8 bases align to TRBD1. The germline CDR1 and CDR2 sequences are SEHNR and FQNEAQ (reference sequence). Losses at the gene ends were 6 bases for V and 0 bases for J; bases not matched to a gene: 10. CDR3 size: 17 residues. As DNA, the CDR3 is TGTGCCAGCAGGGCCGGGACAGGAAGATTCTCTGGAAACACCATATATTTT. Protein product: CASRAGTGRFSGNTIYF.

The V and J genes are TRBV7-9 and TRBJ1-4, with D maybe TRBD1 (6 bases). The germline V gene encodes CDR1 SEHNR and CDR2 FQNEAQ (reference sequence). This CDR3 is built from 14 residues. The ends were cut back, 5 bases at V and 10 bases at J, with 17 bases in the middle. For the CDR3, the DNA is TGTGCCAGCAGCCAACATACAGGGCAGGGAAAACTGTTTTTT. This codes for CASSQHTGQGKLFF.

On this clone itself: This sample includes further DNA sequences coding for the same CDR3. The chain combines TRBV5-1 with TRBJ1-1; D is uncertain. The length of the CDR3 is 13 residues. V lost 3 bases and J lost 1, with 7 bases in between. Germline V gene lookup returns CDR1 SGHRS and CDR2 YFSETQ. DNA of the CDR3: TGCGCCAGCAGCTCTCCGGGGAACACTGAAGCTTTCTTT. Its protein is CASSSPGNTEAFF.

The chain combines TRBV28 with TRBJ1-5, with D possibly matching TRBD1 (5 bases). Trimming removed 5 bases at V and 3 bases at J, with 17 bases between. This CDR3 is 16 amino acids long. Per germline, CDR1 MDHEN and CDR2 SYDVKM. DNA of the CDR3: TGTGCCAGCAGTCCACCGGGGGTCCGGATCAATCAGCCCCAGCATTTT. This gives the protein CASSPPGVRINQPQHF. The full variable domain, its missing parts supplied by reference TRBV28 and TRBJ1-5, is DVKVTQSSRYLVKRTGEKVFLECVQDMDHENMFWYRQDPGLGLRLIYFSYDVKMKEKGDIPEGYSVSREKKERFSLILESASTNQTSMYLCASSPPGVRINQPQHFGDGTRLSIL.

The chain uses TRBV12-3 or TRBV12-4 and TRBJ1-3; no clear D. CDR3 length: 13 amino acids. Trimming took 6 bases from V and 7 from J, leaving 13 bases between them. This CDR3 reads CASSWGGGNTIYF. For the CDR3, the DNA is TGTGCCAGCAGCTGGGGAGGAGGCAACACCATATATTTT.

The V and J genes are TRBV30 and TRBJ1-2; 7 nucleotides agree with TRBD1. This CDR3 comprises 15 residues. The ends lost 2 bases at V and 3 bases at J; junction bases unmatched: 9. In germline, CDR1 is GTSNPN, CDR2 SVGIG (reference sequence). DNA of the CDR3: TGTGCCTGGAGTCCTCCGGGACAGCAATACTATGGCTACACCTTC. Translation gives CAWSPPGQQYYGYTF.

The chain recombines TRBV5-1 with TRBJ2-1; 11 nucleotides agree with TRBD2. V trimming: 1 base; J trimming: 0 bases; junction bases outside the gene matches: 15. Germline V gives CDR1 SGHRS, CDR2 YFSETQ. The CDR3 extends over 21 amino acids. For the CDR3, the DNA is TGCGCCAGCAGCTTGTTGGGGGCCCGGCTAGCGGGAGGTAGCTCCTACAATGAGCAGTTCTTC. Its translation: CASSLLGARLAGGSSYNEQFF.

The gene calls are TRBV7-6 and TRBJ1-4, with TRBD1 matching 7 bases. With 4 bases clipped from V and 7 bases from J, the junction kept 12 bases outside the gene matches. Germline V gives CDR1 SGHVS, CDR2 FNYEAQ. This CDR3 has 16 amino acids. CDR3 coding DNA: TGTGCCAGCAGCTCCGAGACCCAGGGGGTGGGTGAAAAACTGTTTTTT. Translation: CASSSETQGVGEKLFF.